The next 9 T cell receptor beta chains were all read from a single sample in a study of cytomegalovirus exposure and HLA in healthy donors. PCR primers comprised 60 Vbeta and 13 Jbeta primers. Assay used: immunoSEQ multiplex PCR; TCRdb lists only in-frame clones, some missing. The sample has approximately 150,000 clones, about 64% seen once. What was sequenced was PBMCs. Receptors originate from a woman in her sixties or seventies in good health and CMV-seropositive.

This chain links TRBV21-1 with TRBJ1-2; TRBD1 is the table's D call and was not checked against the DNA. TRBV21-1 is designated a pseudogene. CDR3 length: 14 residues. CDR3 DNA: TGTGCCAGCAGCAAAGCGCGACAGGAGTATGGCTACACCTTC. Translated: CASSKARQEYGYTF.

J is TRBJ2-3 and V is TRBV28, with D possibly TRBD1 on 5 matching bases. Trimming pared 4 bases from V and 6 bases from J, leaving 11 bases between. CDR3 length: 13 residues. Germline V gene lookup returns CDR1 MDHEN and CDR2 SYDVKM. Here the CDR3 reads CASSSVGADTQYF. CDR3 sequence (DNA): TGTGCCAGCAGTTCGGTAGGGGCTGATACGCAGTATTTT.

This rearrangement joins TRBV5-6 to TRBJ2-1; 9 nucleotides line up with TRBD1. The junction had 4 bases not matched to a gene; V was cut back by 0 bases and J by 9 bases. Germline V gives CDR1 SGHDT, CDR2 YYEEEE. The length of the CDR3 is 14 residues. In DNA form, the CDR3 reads TGTGCCAGCAGCTTGGGGGGACAGGGTCGTGAGCAGTTCTTC. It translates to CASSLGGQGREQFF.

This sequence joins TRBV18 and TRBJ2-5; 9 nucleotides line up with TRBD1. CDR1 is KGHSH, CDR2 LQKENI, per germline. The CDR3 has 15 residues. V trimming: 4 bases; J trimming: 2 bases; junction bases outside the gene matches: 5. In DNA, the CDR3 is TGTGCCAGCTCACGTGGGACAGGGACTCAAGAGACCCAGTACTTC. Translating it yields CASSRGTGTQETQYF.

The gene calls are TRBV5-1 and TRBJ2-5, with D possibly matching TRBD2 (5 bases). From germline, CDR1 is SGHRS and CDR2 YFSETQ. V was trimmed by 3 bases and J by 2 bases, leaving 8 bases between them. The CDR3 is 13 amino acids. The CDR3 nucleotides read TGCGCCAGCAGCTCAACTAGACAAGAGACCCAGTACTTC. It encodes CASSSTRQETQYF.

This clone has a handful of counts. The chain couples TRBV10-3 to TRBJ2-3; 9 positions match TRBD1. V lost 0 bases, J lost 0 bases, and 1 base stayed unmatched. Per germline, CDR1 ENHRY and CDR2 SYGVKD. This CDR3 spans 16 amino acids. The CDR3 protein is CAISESTGGSTDTQYF. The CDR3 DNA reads TGTGCCATCAGTGAGTCGACAGGGGGTAGCACAGATACGCAGTATTTT.

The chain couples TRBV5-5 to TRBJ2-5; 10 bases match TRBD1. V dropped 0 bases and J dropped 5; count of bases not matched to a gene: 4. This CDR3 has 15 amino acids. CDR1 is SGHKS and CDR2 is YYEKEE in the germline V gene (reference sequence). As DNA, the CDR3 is TGTGCCAGCAGCTTGGAAGGGACAGGGGAGGAGACCCAGTACTTC. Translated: CASSLEGTGEETQYF. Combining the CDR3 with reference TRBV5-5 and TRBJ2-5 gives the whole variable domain DAGVTQSPTHLIKTRGQQVTLRCSPISGHKSVSWYQQVLGQGPQFIFQYYEKEERGRGNFPDRFSARQFPNYSSELNVNALLLGDSALYLCASSLEGTGEETQYFGPGTRLLVL.

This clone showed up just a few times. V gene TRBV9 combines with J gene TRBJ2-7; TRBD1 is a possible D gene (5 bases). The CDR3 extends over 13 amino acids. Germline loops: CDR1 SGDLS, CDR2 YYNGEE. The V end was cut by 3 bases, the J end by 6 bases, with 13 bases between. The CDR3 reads CASSEPGRFEQYF. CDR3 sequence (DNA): TGTGCCAGCAGCGAACCAGGGCGGTTCGAGCAGTACTTC.

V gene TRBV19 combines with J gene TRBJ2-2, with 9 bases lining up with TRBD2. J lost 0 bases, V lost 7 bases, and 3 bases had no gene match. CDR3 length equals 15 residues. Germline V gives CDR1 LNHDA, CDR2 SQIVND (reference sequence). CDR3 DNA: TGTGCCAGTAAGGGACTAGCCTCGAACACCGGGGAGCTGTTTTTT. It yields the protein CASKGLASNTGELFF.